The 20 T cell receptor beta chains below come from one sample, sequenced in a study of PD-1 blockade in classical Hodgkin lymphoma. Data came from immunoSEQ multiplex PCR; TCRdb stores just in-frame clones and leaves some out. The sample yields around 15,000 clones, more than 60% seen once. The time point here: cycle 4 day 1 (C4D1), after more than 5 weeks of nivolumab. Brentuximab vedotin exposure varied, and every patient relapsed after autologous stem cell transplantation. Magnetic negative selection of thawed PBMCs was the method by which CD4+ T cells were purified. Here the sequenced sample was CD4+ T cells from blood, taken before the fourth cycle of nivolumab. These receptors originate from a human donor with classical Hodgkin lymphoma.

This chain uses TRBV7-2 with TRBJ2-7; 7 bases map to TRBD2. Looked up from germline, CDR1 is SGHTA and CDR2 is FQGNSA. The CDR3 runs 14 residues. J gave up 3 bases and V 2 bases, and 4 bases lay outside the gene matches. In nucleotides, the CDR3 is TGTGCCAGCAGCTTACTAGCGGCTGACTACGAGCAGTACTTC. Protein: CASSLLAADYEQYF.

CDR3 DNA: TGTGCCAGCAGTGAAATGGGGACAGGGTGGAATGAGCAGTTCTTC. Its protein product is CASSEMGTGWNEQFF. The chain recombines TRBV25-1 with TRBJ2-1; TRBD1 matches 9 bases. V dropped 2 bases and J dropped 7; count of bases not matched to a gene: 6. The germline V gene has CDR1 MGHDK and CDR2 SYGVNS. This CDR3 has 15 residues.

The chain is built from TRBV7-6 and TRBJ2-3, with 13 bases aligning to TRBD2. CDR3 size: 16 residues. The germline V gene has CDR1 SGHVS and CDR2 FNYEAQ. The ends lost 5 bases at V and 2 bases at J; junction bases unmatched: 4. CDR3 residues: CASSAGTSGNTDTQYF. The CDR3 DNA sequence: TGTGCCAGCAGCGCCGGGACTAGCGGGAACACAGATACGCAGTATTTT. The whole variable domain, remainder taken from reference TRBV7-6 and TRBJ2-3, is GAGVSQSPRYKVTKRGQDVALRCDPISGHVSLYWYRQALGQGPEFLTYFNYEAQQDKSGLPNDRFSAERPEGSISTLTIQRTEQRDSAMYRCASSAGTSGNTDTQYFGPGTRLTVL.

This chain connects TRBV7-2 to TRBJ2-1, with unresolved D. The V end lost 1 base, the J end lost 9 bases, and 19 bases lay between the germline ends. The CDR3 is 16 residues long. Germline V gives CDR1 SGHTA, CDR2 FQGNSA. As DNA, the CDR3 is TGTGCCAGCAGCTTAGGGGTGATGGTTGAGGAATCTGAGCAGTTCTTC. Amino acid sequence: CASSLGVMVEESEQFF.

This sequence joins TRBV7-9 and TRBJ1-4; no clear D. This CDR3 is 17 amino acids long. Trimming stripped 4 bases from V and 10 bases from J, with 25 bases between. CDR1 SEHNR and CDR2 FQNEAQ come from the germline V gene (reference sequence). The CDR3 protein is CASSSGGALGGRGKLFF. The CDR3 region has the DNA TGTGCCAGCAGCTCTGGCGGCGCCCTAGGCGGACGGGGAAAACTGTTTTTT. The full variable domain, rest sourced from reference TRBV7-9 and TRBJ1-4, is DTGVSQNPRHKITKRGQNVTFRCDPISEHNRLYWYRQTLGQGPEFLTYFQNEAQLEKSRLLSDRFSAERPKGSFSTLEIQRTEQGDSAMYLCASSSGGALGGRGKLFFGSGTQLSVL.

The chain joins TRBV6-6 to TRBJ1-5; the D gene is possibly TRBD1 (5 bases). Trimming pared 2 bases from V and 3 bases from J, leaving 14 bases between. Germline V gives CDR1 MNHNY, CDR2 SVGAGI (reference sequence). The CDR3 has 16 residues. The CDR3 DNA sequence: TGTGCCAGCAGTTACCGGACAAGCACCAACAATCAGCCCCAGCATTTT. Translating it yields CASSYRTSTNNQPQHF.

CDR3 region: CASSLVRAGELFF. DNA of the CDR3: TGTGCCAGCAGCTTAGTTAGGGCCGGGGAGCTGTTTTTT. The chain is built from TRBV11-2 and TRBJ2-2; D is unresolved. The CDR3 is 13 amino acids. Germline V CDR1 and CDR2: SGHAT, FQNNGV. The V end was cut by 1 base, the J end by 6 bases, with 6 bases between.

V usage is TRBV19 and J usage is TRBJ1-2, with unresolved D. Germline V gene data show CDR1 as LNHDA and CDR2 as SQIVND (reference sequence). CDR3 length equals 14 residues. V was pared by 4 bases and J by 4 bases, with 13 bases between. The DNA of the CDR3 is TGTGCCAGTAGTAAGGCAGTAGGTGTCTATGGCTACACCTTC. Protein: CASSKAVGVYGYTF.

The chain links TRBV18 to TRBJ2-3; maybe TRBD2 (6 bases). CDR1 and CDR2 from the germline V gene are KGHSH and LQKENI. The V end lost 4 bases, the J end lost 3 bases, and 11 bases lay between the germline ends. This CDR3 contains 14 residues. The CDR3 region is CASSRGLETDTQYF. The CDR3 DNA reads TGTGCCAGCTCACGGGGACTCGAGACAGATACGCAGTATTTT. Based on the CDR3 plus reference TRBV18 and TRBJ2-3, the full variable domain is NAGVMQNPRHLVRRRGQEARLRCSPMKGHSHVYWYRQLPEEGLKFMVYLQKENIIDESGMPKERFSAEFPKEGPSILRIQQVVRGDSAAYFCASSRGLETDTQYFGPGTRLTVL.

V and J are TRBV5-1 and TRBJ2-7; 8 bases align to TRBD1. The CDR3 loop spans 12 amino acids. J lost 3 bases, V lost 6 bases, and 2 bases had no gene match. In germline, CDR1 is SGHRS, CDR2 YFSETQ. This CDR3 is CASKGQDYEQYF. As DNA, the CDR3 is TGCGCCAGCAAGGGACAGGACTACGAGCAGTACTTC.

This clone was recorded only once. The V and J genes are TRBV7-9 and TRBJ2-1; 11 bases match TRBD2. This CDR3 contains 15 residues. Losses at the gene ends were 5 bases for V and 5 bases for J; bases not matched to a gene: 5. Germline lookup yields CDR1 SEHNR and CDR2 FQNEAQ (reference sequence). CDR3 in amino acids: CASSPGTSGNNEQFF. The CDR3 DNA reads as TGTGCCAGCAGCCCCGGGACTAGCGGCAACAATGAGCAGTTCTTC.

The chain links TRBV30 to TRBJ1-5; D is undetermined. Germline assignment: CDR1 GTSNPN and CDR2 SVGIG (reference sequence). Trimming cost V 3 bases and J 2 bases, with 8 bases left between them. The CDR3 is 13 amino acids. The CDR3 DNA reads as TGTGCCTGGAGGGGTGGGGGCAATCAGCCCCAGCATTTT. Protein sequence: CAWRGGGNQPQHF.

The chain couples TRBV7-2 to TRBJ2-7, with 8 bases that match TRBD1. The ends lost 5 bases at V and 2 bases at J; junction bases unmatched: 8. The CDR3 length is 15 residues. CDR1 and CDR2 from the germline V gene are SGHTA and FQGNSA. CDR3 coding DNA: TGTGCCAGCAGCCCATACGGGACAGGTACCTACGAGCAGTACTTC. Translation: CASSPYGTGTYEQYF. Full variable domain (rest looked up from reference TRBV7-2 and TRBJ2-7): GAGVSQSPSNKVTEKGKDVELRCDPISGHTALYWYRQSLGQGLEFLIYFQGNSAPDKSGLPSDRFSAERTGGSVSTLTIQRTQQEDSAVYLCASSPYGTGTYEQYFGPGTRLTVT.

The gene calls are TRBV7-9 and TRBJ1-2; 8 nucleotides agree with TRBD1. CDR1 and CDR2 from the germline V gene are SEHNR and FQNEAQ (reference sequence). Germline trimming cut 10 bases from V and 7 bases from J; bases unmatched to any gene: 8. This CDR3 has 12 residues. In nucleotides, the CDR3 is TGTGCCACCACTCAGGGGGCTGGTGGCTACACCTTC. Its protein product is CATTQGAGGYTF.

The chain has TRBV21-1 and TRBJ2-7; the table's D call, TRBD2, has no DNA check behind it. TRBV21-1 is classified as a pseudogene. The CDR3 is 15 residues long. CDR3 in amino acids: CASSKPVAGSYEQYF. The CDR3 DNA reads TGTGCCAGCAGCAAACCCGTAGCGGGCTCCTACGAGCAGTACTTC.

The chain links TRBV15 to TRBJ2-7; TRBD2 is a possible D gene (7 bases). This CDR3 is 14 amino acids long. With 1 base removed from V and 3 bases from J, the gap between germline ends came to 10 bases. CDR1 and CDR2 (germline): LNHNV, YYDKDF (reference sequence). The CDR3 here is CATSRAGGVYEQYF. The CDR3 region has the DNA TGTGCCACCAGCAGAGCGGGGGGCGTCTACGAGCAGTACTTC.

This sequence joins TRBV5-6 and TRBJ1-4; the match to TRBD1 covers 9 bases. The length of the CDR3 is 16 residues. Germline lookup yields CDR1 SGHDT and CDR2 YYEEEE. J gave up 8 bases and V 5 bases, and 13 bases lay outside the gene matches. CDR3 loop: CASSSTRTGAREKLFF. The CDR3 DNA is TGTGCCAGCAGTTCCACCCGGACAGGGGCTCGAGAAAAACTGTTTTTT. The variable domain in full, with the rest retrieved from reference TRBV5-6 and TRBJ1-4, is DAGVTQSPTHLIKTRGQQVTLRCSPKSGHDTVSWYQQALGQGPQFIFQYYEEEERQRGNFPDRFSGHQFPNYSSELNVNALLLGDSALYLCASSSTRTGAREKLFFGSGTQLSVL.

The V and J genes are TRBV19 and TRBJ1-5; D is unclear. V lost 3 bases, J lost 5 bases, and 8 bases lay in between. Germline V gene data show CDR1 as LNHDA and CDR2 as SQIVND (reference sequence). The CDR3 runs 13 residues. CDR3 nucleotides: TGTGCCAGTAGTATTGCCGACTATCAGCCCCAGCATTTT. It encodes CASSIADYQPQHF.

The table lists this clone with a few counts. This chain uses TRBV18 with TRBJ2-3; tentative D call: TRBD2 (5 bases). Germline V lookup: CDR1 KGHSH, CDR2 LQKENI. The CDR3 contains 13 residues. V was shortened by 5 bases and J by 4 bases, with 10 bases between the two germline ends. The CDR3 DNA sequence: TGTGCCAGCTCAGTCGGGGTCTCAGATACGCAGTATTTT. This encodes CASSVGVSDTQYF. The full variable domain, with the rest looked up from reference TRBV18 and TRBJ2-3, is NAGVMQNPRHLVRRRGQEARLRCSPMKGHSHVYWYRQLPEEGLKFMVYLQKENIIDESGMPKERFSAEFPKEGPSILRIQQVVRGDSAAYFCASSVGVSDTQYFGPGTRLTVL.

This clone has a single count. The V call is TRBV15, the J call TRBJ2-5; 7 positions match TRBD1. From germline, CDR1 is LNHNV and CDR2 YYDKDF (reference sequence). This CDR3 contains 16 residues. Trimming took 0 bases from V and 4 from J; bases not matched to a gene: 8. The CDR3 bases are TGTGCCACCAGCAGAGATCTACAGGGGTTTCGAGAGACCCAGTACTTC. Its protein is CATSRDLQGFRETQYF.